Following are 17 T cell receptor beta chains from one sample sequenced in a study of shared clonotypes between healthy human individuals. The assay was immunoSEQ multiplex PCR, and TCRdb's table has in-frame clones only and misses some. The sample has some 2.3 million clones, approximately 95% seen once. The specimen was naive CD4+ T cells from PBMCs. Subset meaning: CD45RA+ positively selected. The source is a man in his late teens or twenties in good health. Some clones in this sample may be carry-over from other donors' samples.

This clone was counted a single time. The chain uses TRBV29-1 and TRBJ2-7; 12 positions match TRBD1. This CDR3 has 14 amino acids. Losses at the gene ends were 4 bases for V and 7 bases for J; bases not matched to a gene: 8. Germline loops: CDR1 SQVTM, CDR2 ANQGSEA. This CDR3 reads CSVVEGTGGQEQYF. The CDR3 region has the DNA TGCAGCGTTGTTGAAGGGACAGGGGGCCAAGAGCAGTACTTC.

This sequence joins TRBV5-1 and TRBJ2-1; the D gene could be TRBD1 or TRBD2 (5 bases each). The ends were cut back, 3 bases at V and 0 bases at J, with 10 bases in the middle. The CDR3 is made up of 15 amino acids. Germline CDR1 reads SGHRS; CDR2 reads YFSETQ. In DNA form, the CDR3 reads TGCGCCAGCAGCTACCGGGACCTCTCCTACAATGAGCAGTTCTTC. Protein product: CASSYRDLSYNEQFF. The entire variable domain, with the rest obtained from reference TRBV5-1 and TRBJ2-1, is as follows: KAGVTQTPRYLIKTRGQQVTLSCSPISGHRSVSWYQQTPGQGLQFLFEYFSETQRNKGNFPGRFSGRQFSNSRSEMNVSTLELGDSALYLCASSYRDLSYNEQFFGPGTRLTVL.

A remark on this clone: Other DNA sequences in this specimen translate into the identical CDR3. The genes are TRBV15 and TRBJ1-2; D call uncertain. Germline V gene sequence: CDR1 LNHNV, CDR2 YYDKDF (reference sequence). The CDR3 covers 13 residues. V was clipped by 1 base and J by 4 bases, with 7 bases between them. CDR3 protein: CATSRGTAYGYTF. As DNA, the CDR3 is TGTGCCACCAGCAGAGGGACCGCCTATGGCTACACCTTC.

The chain recombines TRBV7-7 with TRBJ2-7, with D tentatively TRBD1 (5 bases). The V end lost 6 bases, the J end lost 5 bases, and 26 bases lay between the germline ends. Looked up from germline, CDR1 is SSHAT and CDR2 is FNYEAQ (reference sequence). The length of the CDR3 is 17 residues. The CDR3 protein is CASSVRGWGGFADEQYF. CDR3 nucleotide sequence: TGTGCCAGCAGTGTAAGGGGTTGGGGCGGATTCGCCGACGAGCAGTACTTC.

The chain carries TRBV28 and TRBJ1-1; 8 bases are shared with TRBD1. V gave up 1 base and J gave up 7 bases; unmatched junction bases: 5. The CDR3 is 14 residues long. Germline V gene data show CDR1 as MDHEN and CDR2 as SYDVKM. CDR3 in DNA: TGTGCCAGCAGTTTATTTCAGGGGGCCCTTGAAGCTTTCTTT. This sequence encodes CASSLFQGALEAFF.

In the case of this clone: At the DNA level, this CDR3 is encoded by other sequences in the same sample as well. The CDR3 is CASSLGSGETQYF. The CDR3 nucleotides are TGTGCCAGCAGCTTAGGGAGTGGGGAGACCCAGTACTTC. The V call is TRBV7-9, the J call TRBJ2-5; D remains unclear. Looked up from germline, CDR1 is SEHNR and CDR2 is FQNEAQ (reference sequence). V was trimmed by 1 base and J by 5 bases, leaving 8 bases between them. This CDR3 has 13 residues.

The chain joins TRBV1 to TRBJ2-5; the table's D call TRBD1 went unverified against the DNA. TRBV1 counts as a pseudogene. The CDR3 contains 17 residues. The CDR3 region is CTSSQEGGGARQETQYF. In DNA, the CDR3 is TGCACCAGCAGCCAAGAAGGGGGCGGGGCTAGGCAAGAGACCCAGTACTTC.

The chain combines TRBV5-1 with TRBJ2-7; weak D call: TRBD1 (7 bases). The germline CDR1 and CDR2 sequences are SGHRS and YFSETQ. The CDR3 length is 15 residues. Trimming removed 0 bases at V and 2 bases at J, with 12 bases between. The CDR3 is CASSLARGVPYEQYF. The CDR3 bases are TGCGCCAGCAGCTTGGCCAGGGGGGTACCCTACGAGCAGTACTTC.

V usage is TRBV9 and J usage is TRBJ2-1, with D possibly being TRBD2 (7 bases). CDR1 SGDLS and CDR2 YYNGEE come from the germline V gene. V lost 0 bases and J lost 5, with 18 bases in between. The CDR3 covers 17 residues. The CDR3 nucleotides are TGTGCCAGCAGCGTAGGAGTTTCCGGGGGGCGCAACAATGAGCAGTTCTTC. Its protein product is CASSVGVSGGRNNEQFF.

The chain recombines TRBV5-4 with TRBJ1-2; the match to TRBD1 covers 8 bases. Germline-derived CDR1 and CDR2 are SGHNT and YYREEE (reference sequence). This CDR3 is built from 17 residues. V was pared by 5 bases and J by 6 bases, with 18 bases of the junction left unmatched. Here the CDR3 reads CASRDNLRDRSRNGYTF. The DNA of the CDR3 is TGTGCCAGCAGGGACAACCTCCGGGACAGGTCGCGAAATGGCTACACCTTC.

The chain has TRBV30 and TRBJ2-3, with 9 bases matching TRBD2. The ends lost 2 bases at V and 5 bases at J; junction bases unmatched: 5. The CDR3 contains 14 residues. The V gene's germline CDR1 is GTSNPN and CDR2 SVGIG (reference sequence). The CDR3 DNA sequence: TGTGCCTGGAGTCCGGGACTAGCTGGAGATACGCAGTATTTT. It codes for CAWSPGLAGDTQYF. Using reference TRBV30 and TRBJ2-3 for the parts outside the CDR3, the full variable domain is SQTIHQWPATLVQPVGSPLSLECTVEGTSNPNLYWYRQAAGRGLQLLFYSVGIGQISSEVPQNLSASRPQDRQFILSSKKLLLSDSGFYLCAWSPGLAGDTQYFGPGTRLTVL.

This clone was recorded only once. This rearrangement joins TRBV19 to TRBJ2-1, with TRBD2 matching over 10 bases. V shed 1 base, J shed 4 bases, and the junction held 10 bases outside the gene matches. CDR3 length: 18 residues. Germline CDR1 LNHDA, CDR2 SQIVND (reference sequence). The CDR3 region has the DNA TGTGCCAGTAGTATAGGTTCTAGCGGGAGTTTTTCGTACAATGAGCAGTTCTTC. Protein: CASSIGSSGSFSYNEQFF.

This chain connects TRBV7-3 to TRBJ2-1, with TRBD2 as a possible D gene (5 bases). Germline CDR1 and CDR2: SGHTA and FQGTGA. The length of the CDR3 is 16 residues. Trimming left V 1 base short and J 1 base short, with 11 bases between. The CDR3 protein is CASSLRREGSYNEQFF. Here the CDR3 DNA reads TGTGCCAGCAGCTTAAGACGTGAGGGTTCCTACAATGAGCAGTTCTTC.

V is TRBV9 and J is TRBJ1-4; 8 nucleotides align to TRBD1. Germline V CDR1 and CDR2: SGDLS, YYNGEE. J lost 9 bases, V lost 0 bases, and 7 bases had no gene match. The CDR3 runs 15 residues. CDR3 sequence: CASSVGGTGPQKLFF. The DNA for the CDR3 is TGTGCCAGCAGCGTAGGAGGGACAGGACCGCAAAAACTGTTTTTT.

This rearrangement joins TRBV27 to TRBJ2-1; TRBD2 matches 14 bases. The CDR3 is 19 residues long. The V gene's germline CDR1 is MNHEY and CDR2 SMNVEV (reference sequence). V dropped 7 bases and J dropped 2; count of bases not matched to a gene: 13. In nucleotides, the CDR3 is TGTGCCAGCACCCTTAAGACTAGCGGGAGGGCCAGGGCCTACAATGAGCAGTTCTTC. Amino acids: CASTLKTSGRARAYNEQFF.

The chain joins TRBV28 to TRBJ1-2; D uncertain. Per germline, CDR1 MDHEN and CDR2 SYDVKM. V lost 5 bases to trimming and J lost 0 bases, with 16 bases between them. The CDR3 has 16 amino acids. CDR3 loop: CASSPGGTTSNYGYTF. The CDR3 DNA reads as TGTGCCAGCAGTCCGGGAGGCACTACTTCTAACTATGGCTACACCTTC.

The rearrangement uses TRBV6-6 and TRBJ2-7; TRBD1 is a possible D gene (6 bases). The CDR3 loop spans 14 amino acids. Trimming cost V 7 bases and J 8 bases, with 21 bases left between them. Germline-derived CDR1 and CDR2 are MNHNY and SVGAGI (reference sequence). CDR3 amino acids: CASTPRVGALKQYF. The CDR3 DNA sequence: TGTGCCAGCACCCCCAGGGTGGGGGCTTTAAAGCAGTACTTC.